Sequencing of this T cell receptor (beta chain) was carried out in a study of response to subunit inactivated influenza vaccine. Study-level points and caveats: Researchers suggested that each seasonal influenza vaccination recruits few new T cells.

This clonotype was picked up a small number of times. What it binds is not known. TCRdb fed the RT-PCR reads into MiXCR, producing one record per CDR3 protein. The sample lists hundreds of thousands of distinct CDR3 sequences, less than 15% occurring once. CDR1 SEHNR and CDR2 FQNEAQ come from the germline V gene (reference sequence). V gave up 2 bases and J gave up 3 bases, with 12 bases separating them. The CDR3 length is 15 residues. This TCR was recovered from a middle-aged man who received an inactivated influenza vaccine. Source: PBMCs from blood, taken around two weeks before vaccination. The chain is built from TRBV7-9 and TRBJ2-3, with D perhaps assigned TRBD1 or TRBD2 (5 bases each). CDR3 sequence (DNA): TGTGCCAGCAGCTTATTCGGGGCCGCAACAGATACGCAGTATTTT. Translation: CASSLFGAATDTQYF.